This TCR beta chain was found in a study of blood T cell repertoires in COVID-19. Methods used by the authors: Reference gene primer amplification gave nucleated cell count estimates. Sequencing was performed with immunoSEQ multiplex PCR; in TCRdb, only in-frame clones are kept and a portion is missing. V, J and clone size derive from that table, while D and trimming were established from the DNA sequence. Of tens of thousands of clones listed, about 92% are singletons. This CDR3 is built from 15 residues. CDR1 GTSNPN and CDR2 SVGIG come from the germline V gene (reference sequence). The ends lost 7 bases at V and 3 bases at J; junction bases unmatched: 14.

This rearrangement joins TRBV30 to TRBJ1-2; 7 nucleotides line up with TRBD1. The receptor was derived from a man in his 70s with active COVID-19. The sequenced sample was peripheral blood. The CDR3 DNA reads TGTGCCTACAGGGGTGGATCGGTTATGGACTATGGCTACACCTTC. Translated: CAYRGGSVMDYGYTF.